This T cell receptor (beta chain) emerged from a study of cytomegalovirus exposure and HLA in healthy donors (dated by TCRdb to about 2017). Broadly, across the study: According to a later analysis, the 120 or so validation repertoires were produced on the same platform as the approximately 600 repertoires of the first cohort. The study aimed to test whether signatures of past pathogen exposure could be identified by cataloging public T cell receptors. To predict cytomegalovirus infection status, the study brought together high-throughput TCR immunosequencing, statistical association of individual TCRs with disease status, and machine learning. Besides the first cohort of some 670 subjects, a separate validation cohort made up of 90 to 150 different subjects was used. Study-level results and caveats: The study listed 150 to 200 TCR beta chains as associated with cytomegalovirus. Three of the identified cytomegalovirus-associated TCR beta chains were confirmed in vitro to be specific for cytomegalovirus antigens. The classifier was reported to diagnose cytomegalovirus status with high specificity and sensitivity in both the original cohort and the validation cohort. While some public TCRs were present in many individuals, most TCR sequences turned up only very rarely across donors. It was suggested by the authors that the approach could potentially be generalized to other disease states and immunological phenotypes. The validation cohort had no HLA typing available for a later analysis, so co-occurrence within that cohort was assessed over all 120 or so repertoires. In a later analysis, TCRs clustered in the first cohort were found to also tend to co-occur in the roughly 130 validation repertoires, with about 93% of cluster scores above 0.

Libraries were constructed by the immunoSEQ multiplex PCR assay. For the original study's pipeline: A statistical classification framework was built to diagnose cytomegalovirus status from the catalog of TCR beta chain sequences. TCRdb provides this immuneACCESS table in a form limited to in-frame rearrangements. Some clones are lacking; in checked studies, under half of them reflect an unresolved V gene, and why the rest are absent is not known. V and J calls and clone size come straight from that table; D and trimming were deduced from the DNA. This sample is represented by about 160,000 clones; around 96% of them were singletons. The ten largest clones capture about 0.94% of the sample. Concerning this clone itself: The antigen this receptor binds is unknown. Per-base quality was not reported, and no clone a single base away is much larger than it.

Separate from the roughly 650-subject first cohort, the validation cohort of 95 to 150 subjects was the group to which the donors belonged. The germline V gene specifies SNHLY as CDR1 and FYNNEI as CDR2. The CDR3 covers 15 residues, taking in both the cysteine and the phenylalanine. Left in the record is the CDR3 DNA by itself, 45 bases read in frame from the first base. Trimming removed 4 bases from V and 0 bases from J, leaving 10 bases between the germline ends. The source is a woman aged 18-29 years in good health and CMV-seronegative. Sample: PBMCs. This sequence uses TRBV2 and TRBJ2-4, with the D gene not clear enough to name. The nucleotides read TGTGCCAGCAGTGGTAGCCCGCTAGCCAAAAACATTCAGTACTTC. Translated, this is CASSGSPLAKNIQYF.